One sample yielded the 2 T cell receptor beta chains listed below, sequenced in a study of blood T cell repertoires in COVID-19. The data were produced by immunoSEQ multiplex PCR, yet TCRdb's version contains in-frame clones alone and is incomplete. The sample holds about 320,000 clones, 85% to 90% seen once. The specimen was PBMCs or T cells enriched from blood (not recorded which). All receptors come from a woman younger than 30 who had recovered from COVID-19.

J is TRBJ1-5 and V is TRBV19, with D maybe TRBD1 (6 bases). The V and J ends lost 3 bases and 1 base respectively, with 10 bases between them. Germline V gene sequence: CDR1 LNHDA, CDR2 SQIVND (reference sequence). The CDR3 loop spans 15 amino acids. The CDR3 here is CASSILTGSNQPQHF. The DNA for the CDR3 is TGTGCCAGTAGTATCCTGACAGGAAGCAATCAGCCCCAGCATTTT.

J is TRBJ2-1 and V is TRBV3-1 (or the pseudogene TRBV3-2); 8 bases line up with TRBD1. Germline CDR1 is LGHDT and CDR2 is YNNKEL (reference sequence). The length of the CDR3 is 14 residues. The V segment lost 3 bases and the J segment 6 bases; nucleotides outside the gene matches: 4. The CDR3 loop is CASSQGQAGNEQFF. The CDR3 nucleotides read TGTGCCAGCAGCCAGGGACAGGCTGGCAATGAGCAGTTCTTC.